This T cell receptor beta chain originates from a study of CD8+ T cells in alopecia areata. The length of the CDR3 is 15 residues. The germline V gene encodes CDR1 SGHDT and CDR2 YYEEEE. Trimming stripped 5 bases from V and 0 bases from J, with 9 bases between. As the sequencing template, cDNA was produced by extracting RNA and reverse transcribing it. Repertoires were generated with immunoSEQ multiplex PCR, while TCRdb's copy carries only in-frame clones and drops some. The profile covers roughly 150,000 clones, with about three fifths appearing a single time and around 4.8% taken by the ten largest.

This receptor was identified in a human donor in good health. The rearrangement links TRBV5-6 to TRBJ2-6, with a weak D call TRBD2 (5 bases). The material sequenced was CD4+ T cells sorted from blood. The CDR3 sequence is CASRGLFSGANVLTF. The CDR3 DNA is TGTGCCAGCAGAGGACTGTTCTCTGGGGCCAACGTCCTGACTTTC. Full variable domain (outside the CDR3, taken from reference TRBV5-6 and TRBJ2-6): DAGVTQSPTHLIKTRGQQVTLRCSPKSGHDTVSWYQQALGQGPQFIFQYYEEEERQRGNFPDRFSGHQFPNYSSELNVNALLLGDSALYLCASRGLFSGANVLTFGAGSRLTVL.